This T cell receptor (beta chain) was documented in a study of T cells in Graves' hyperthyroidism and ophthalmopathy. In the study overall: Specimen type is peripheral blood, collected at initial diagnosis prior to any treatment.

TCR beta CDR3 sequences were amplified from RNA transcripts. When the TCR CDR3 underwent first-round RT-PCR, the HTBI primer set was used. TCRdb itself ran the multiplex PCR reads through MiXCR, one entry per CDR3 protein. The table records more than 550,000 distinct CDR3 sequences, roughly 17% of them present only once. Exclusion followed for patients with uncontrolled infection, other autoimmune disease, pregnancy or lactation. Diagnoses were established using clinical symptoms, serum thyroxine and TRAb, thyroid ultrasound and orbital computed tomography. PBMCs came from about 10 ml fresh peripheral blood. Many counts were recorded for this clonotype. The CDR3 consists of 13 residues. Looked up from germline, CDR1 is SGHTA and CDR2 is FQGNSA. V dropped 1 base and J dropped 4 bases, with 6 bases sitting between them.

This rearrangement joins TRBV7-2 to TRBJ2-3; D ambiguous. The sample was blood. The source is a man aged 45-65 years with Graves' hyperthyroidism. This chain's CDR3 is CASSLEPADTQYF. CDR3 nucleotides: TGTGCCAGCAGCTTAGAGCCAGCAGATACGCAGTATTTT.